The source of this TCR beta chain is a study of spatial heterogeneity in lung cancer. Across the whole study: Beta-chain sequences consistently outnumbered alpha-chain sequences in detection. Notes on the study in general: Resection blood, more than follow-up blood, showed ubiquitous expanded tumor TCRs.

This clonotype was seen ten or more times. The antigen is undetermined. The time point denotes: sample taken at primary tumor resection. Sequencing covered unsorted whole RNA taken from tumor, nontumor lung or frozen PBMC. Patients with untreated early-stage non-small cell lung cancer, numbering approximately 70, were the donors. TCR cDNA molecules each carried a unique molecular identifier. Via MiXCR, TCRdb re-called the 5' RACE reads, giving one row per CDR3 protein. The sample consists of roughly 3,700 distinct CDR3 sequences, roughly a sixth of them appearing once. The sequence came from a male donor with early-stage non-small cell lung cancer. The source was PBMCs, collected at surgery.

The CDR3 is CSVTGLAGGGNEQFF. The CDR3 DNA is TGCAGCGTCACCGGACTAGCGGGAGGGGGCAATGAGCAGTTCTTC. The chain joins TRBV29-1 to TRBJ2-1; 15 nucleotides line up with TRBD2. The CDR3 covers 15 residues. Germline V CDR1 and CDR2: SQVTM, ANQGSEA. V lost 6 bases, J lost 6 bases, and 6 bases stayed unmatched.